This T cell receptor beta chain was documented in a study of OX40 agonist ivuxolimab in advanced cancers. Study results and caveats: Normalized T-cell clonal expansion was also low in some nonresponders.

Sequencing was performed with immunoSEQ multiplex PCR; in TCRdb, only in-frame clones are kept and a portion is missing. The sample consists of approximately 47,000 clones, roughly 90% of them appearing once. Of note for this clone: The target antigen is unknown.

V lost 2 bases to trimming and J lost 0 bases, with 6 bases between them. Germline CDR1 reads SGHTA; CDR2 reads FQGTGA. This CDR3 is built from 14 residues. The chain has TRBV7-3 and TRBJ2-3; the D is unclear. The TCR originated in an adult with an advanced solid tumor such as melanoma, head and neck, liver or kidney cancer. Sequences were derived from CD4+ or CD8+ T cells sorted from blood, sampled in a trial of the OX40 agonist ivuxolimab. The CDR3 reads CASSLWGSTDTQYF. The CDR3 nucleotides are TGTGCCAGCAGCTTATGGGGAAGCACAGATACGCAGTATTTT.